The 22 T cell receptor beta chains reported below all come from one sample, sequenced in a study of CD8 T cells in Susac syndrome (dated by TCRdb to between 2019 and 2020). The library relied on the immunoSEQ multiplex PCR assay. RNA was extracted using the RNeasy kit, and roughly 0.45 to 1 microgram was reverse transcribed with random hexamers. TCRdb trimmed the raw reads at Q25, called clones with MiXCR and kept productive beta chains. CDR3 protein sequences are deduplicated, and each keeps its most common genes and DNA. This sample holds around 170,000 distinct CDR3 sequences; 94% were observed only once. The ten largest account for 0.12% of the sample. Sample: CD4+ T cells from PBMCs. These receptors were collected from a human donor with Susac syndrome.

This chain joins TRBV20-1 and TRBJ2-3, with TRBD2 as a possible D gene (5 bases). CDR3 length: 11 amino acids. Looked up from germline, CDR1 is DFQATT and CDR2 is SNEGSKA (reference sequence). The CDR3 sequence is CKATRGDTQYF. DNA of the CDR3: TGCAAGGCCACACGGGGAGATACGCAGTATTTT.

The chain combines TRBV19 with TRBJ1-2; D unresolved. The CDR3 totals 14 residues. V lost 7 bases and J lost 0, with 12 bases in between. Germline CDR1 LNHDA, CDR2 SQIVND (reference sequence). DNA of the CDR3: TGTGCCAGTAAGGCGGAGTTAGCTAACTATGGCTACACCTTC. Translated, it gives CASKAELANYGYTF. Combining the CDR3 with reference TRBV19 and TRBJ1-2 gives the whole variable domain DGGITQSPKYLFRKEGQNVTLSCEQNLNHDAMYWYRQDPGQGLRLIYYSQIVNDFQKGDIAEGYSVSREKKESFPLTVTSAQKNPTAFYLCASKAELANYGYTFGSGTRLTVV.

This rearrangement joins TRBV7-9 to TRBJ1-1; D remains unclear. Deletions cut 3 bases from V and 11 bases from J, with 13 bases between. The germline CDR1 and CDR2 sequences are SEHNR and FQNEAQ (reference sequence). The CDR3 sequence is 12 residues long. CDR3 sequence: CASSLREVMAFF. CDR3 nucleotide sequence: TGTGCCAGCAGCTTGAGGGAAGTGATGGCTTTCTTT.

This chain connects TRBV12-3 or TRBV12-4 to TRBJ1-1; D is ambiguous. V was shortened by 7 bases and J by 4 bases, with 10 bases between the two germline ends. The CDR3 is made up of 12 amino acids. The CDR3 DNA reads as TGTGCCAGCACCCTACGGGGCACTGAAGCTTTCTTT. Amino acids: CASTLRGTEAFF.

CDR3 nucleotide sequence: TGCGCCAGCAGCCAGCGACCTCAGGGGGGCTATGGCTACACCTTC. Translation: CASSQRPQGGYGYTF. V usage is TRBV4-1 and J usage is TRBJ1-2; 7 nucleotides line up with TRBD1. The V gene end was trimmed by 3 bases and the J gene end by 4 bases; junction bases not matched to a gene: 8. CDR1 is MGHRA, CDR2 YSYEKL, per germline. The CDR3 has 15 residues.

The rearrangement links TRBV5-1 to TRBJ1-1, with TRBD1 as a possible D gene (5 bases). CDR1 and CDR2 (germline): SGHRS, YFSETQ. This CDR3 region has 14 residues. V gave up 4 bases and J gave up 2 bases, with 12 bases separating them. Here the CDR3 reads CASSPRRGNTEAFF. The CDR3 DNA reads as TGCGCCAGCAGCCCAAGGAGGGGAAACACTGAAGCTTTCTTT.

The chain couples TRBV20-1 to TRBJ2-5; maybe TRBD2 (5 bases). CDR3 length: 13 residues. In germline, CDR1 is DFQATT, CDR2 SNEGSKA (reference sequence). Trimming shortened V by 2 bases and J by 5 bases, and 12 bases separated the two germline ends. Here the CDR3 reads CSARSGGAETQYF. The CDR3 region has the DNA TGCAGTGCTAGATCCGGAGGCGCCGAGACCCAGTACTTC.

The chain links TRBV6-1 to TRBJ2-5, with D perhaps TRBD1 or TRBD2 (7 bases each). This CDR3 contains 16 residues. Germline lookup yields CDR1 MNHNS and CDR2 SASEGT. Trimming shortened V by 6 bases and J by 5 bases, and 22 bases separated the two germline ends. CDR3 nucleotide sequence: TGTGCCAGCAGCCGAACCCCGACAGGGAGGGTTGAGACCCAGTACTTC. Protein product: CASSRTPTGRVETQYF.

J is TRBJ2-3 and V is TRBV20-1; D is perhaps TRBD2 (5 bases). CDR3 length equals 13 residues. The ends were cut back, 4 bases at V and 7 bases at J, with 15 bases in the middle. Germline values: CDR1 DFQATT, CDR2 SNEGSKA (reference sequence). The CDR3 nucleotides are TGCAGTGCTACGGGGAATCTTTGGTATACGCAGTATTTT. Translated, it gives CSATGNLWYTQYF.

This clonotype was seen more than once but under ten times. V gene TRBV11-2 combines with J gene TRBJ1-5; no firm D call. CDR3 length: 12 residues. CDR1 is SGHAT, CDR2 FQNNGV, per germline. V gave up 5 bases and J gave up 3 bases, with 5 bases separating them. The CDR3 coding sequence is TGTGCCAGCAGCCAAAACAATCAGCCCCAGCATTTT. Amino acids: CASSQNNQPQHF.

The rearrangement joins TRBV3-1 to TRBJ2-2; tentatively, D is TRBD2 (6 bases). The CDR3 consists of 17 residues. Germline V gene data show CDR1 as LGHDT and CDR2 as YNNKEL (reference sequence). V was shortened by 5 bases and J by 6 bases, with 22 bases between the two germline ends. The CDR3 loop reads CASSGREQGLGAGELFF. DNA of the CDR3: TGTGCCAGCAGCGGGAGAGAGCAGGGACTCGGCGCCGGGGAGCTGTTTTTT.

The chain combines TRBV2 with TRBJ1-6; the match to TRBD1 covers 11 bases. The CDR3 extends over 12 amino acids. The trim removed 10 bases at V and 10 bases at J, leaving 3 bases unmatched. Germline CDR1 reads SNHLY; CDR2 reads FYNNEI. The CDR3 DNA follows: TGTGCCACCGGGACAGGGGGATCACCCCTCCACTTT. Translating gives CATGTGGSPLHF.

The rearrangement links TRBV12-3 or TRBV12-4 to TRBJ1-2, with D possibly matching TRBD1 (5 bases). This CDR3 is built from 17 residues. The V end lost 5 bases, the J end lost 0 bases, and 19 bases lay between the germline ends. The CDR3 sequence: CASSIFGRGDSNYGYTF. The CDR3 DNA follows: TGTGCCAGCAGTATCTTTGGGAGAGGGGATTCTAACTATGGCTACACCTTC.

This clonotype was recorded once. The chain uses TRBV4-2 and TRBJ2-3; D gene uncertain. Trimming took 1 base from V and 1 from J, leaving 15 bases between them. CDR1 and CDR2 from the germline V gene are LGHNA and YNFKEQ. CDR3 length equals 17 residues. CDR3 in DNA: TGTGCCAGCAGCCAAGGGACGACTTTTTTGGGCACAGATACGCAGTATTTT. The encoded protein is CASSQGTTFLGTDTQYF.

The chain recombines TRBV2 with TRBJ2-7; no clear D gene. With 2 bases removed from V and 2 bases from J, the gap between germline ends came to 7 bases. Germline V gene lookup returns CDR1 SNHLY and CDR2 FYNNEI. The CDR3 covers 13 residues. The CDR3 loop reads CASSESQAYEQYF. Here the CDR3 DNA reads TGTGCCAGCAGTGAAAGCCAGGCCTACGAGCAGTACTTC.

The rearrangement uses TRBV5-1 and TRBJ2-5; 7 positions match TRBD1. Looked up from germline, CDR1 is SGHRS and CDR2 is YFSETQ. V lost 0 bases and J lost 2; bases outside the gene matches: 4. The CDR3 has 15 residues. DNA of the CDR3: TGCGCCAGCAGCTTGGCGGGACAGCATCAAGAGACCCAGTACTTC. This gives the protein CASSLAGQHQETQYF.

Only one count was recorded for this clonotype. The rearrangement joins TRBV29-1 to TRBJ2-7; 7 nucleotides line up with TRBD2. The junction had 20 bases not matched to a gene; V was cut back by 6 bases and J by 6 bases. The CDR3 length is 16 residues. Germline assignment: CDR1 SQVTM and CDR2 ANQGSEA. The CDR3 nucleotides are TGCAGCGTCGAACCTCACGGGGGGAGGTTTAGCGGCGAGCAGTACTTC. It is translated as CSVEPHGGRFSGEQYF.

V usage is TRBV6-2 or TRBV6-3 and J usage is TRBJ2-7; D may be TRBD1 or TRBD2 (5 bases each). The CDR3 has 15 amino acids. Germline-derived CDR1 and CDR2 are MNHEY and SVGEGT. V was shortened by 6 bases and J by 1 base, with 16 bases between the two germline ends. As DNA, the CDR3 is TGTGCCAGCAGCCAGTCCGGGGCCCGATCCTACGAGCAGTACTTC. Its translation: CASSQSGARSYEQYF.

V and J are TRBV24-1 and TRBJ2-1; 10 bases fit TRBD1. CDR1 and CDR2 (germline): KGHDR, SFDVKD. Germline trimming cut 5 bases from V and 0 bases from J; bases unmatched to any gene: 6. The CDR3 consists of 17 residues. The CDR3 nucleotides read TGTGCCACCAGTGGGACAGGGGGTTCTAGCTCCTACAATGAGCAGTTCTTC. It translates to CATSGTGGSSSYNEQFF.

In DNA form, the CDR3 reads TGTGCCAGCAGCCTCTTAACCGGGGAGCTGTTTTTT. Amino acids: CASSLLTGELFF. The chain uses TRBV9 and TRBJ2-2; D remains ambiguous. The CDR3 spans 12 residues. Germline CDR1 SGDLS, CDR2 YYNGEE. V dropped 4 bases and J dropped 5 bases, with 6 bases sitting between them.

This chain connects TRBV6-5 to TRBJ2-5, with a weak D call TRBD2 (5 bases). Looked up from germline, CDR1 is MNHEY and CDR2 is SVGAGI. Trimming cost V 0 bases and J 5 bases, with 13 bases left between them. The CDR3 extends over 15 amino acids. The CDR3 protein is CASSYSGSTGETQYF. Here the CDR3 DNA reads TGTGCCAGCAGTTACTCGGGTAGTACGGGGGAGACCCAGTACTTC.

The chain has TRBV27 and TRBJ1-1; the D is unclear. Trimming shortened V by 8 bases and J by 4 bases, and 8 bases separated the two germline ends. The CDR3 runs 11 residues. Germline CDR1 and CDR2: MNHEY and SMNVEV (reference sequence). CDR3 nucleotide sequence: TGTGCCAGCTACGTTGGCACTGAAGCTTTCTTT. Protein product: CASYVGTEAFF.